Listed below are T cell receptor beta chains from one sample, sequenced in a study of control samples from healthy donors and cancer patients. TCRdb's table, derived via immunoSEQ multiplex PCR, lists solely in-frame clones and lacks some. The sample holds more than 150,000 clones, just under 95% seen once. Source material: blood. All receptors derive from a man younger than 30 in good health. Each CDR3 is given with its conserved first and last residue.

j_call v_call cdr3_aa
TRBJ2-7 TRBV18 CASSPRTPPTGEQYF
TRBJ1-4 TRBV3-1/TRBV3-2 CASSHRGLGEKLFF
TRBJ1-2 TRBV28 CASSNRGPGGYTF
TRBJ1-2 TRBV3-1/TRBV3-2 CASSLISAGDRGYTF
TRBJ1-1 TRBV15 CATSRNRPRPEVTEAFF
TRBJ1-2 TRBV9 CASSVRSSGNYGYTF
TRBJ2-7 TRBV11-2 CASSREVGDSYEQYF
TRBJ2-7 TRBV5-1 CASSPIAGGTYEQYF
TRBJ1-1 TRBV7-3 CASSLTGGGAPEAFF
TRBJ2-2 TRBV18 CASSRGPPNTGELFF
TRBJ2-5 TRBV28 CASSLRGRGETQYF
TRBJ1-2 TRBV28 CASSITGASYGYTF
TRBJ1-4 TRBV25-1 CASSDSTGQTEKLFF
TRBJ2-7 TRBV6-2/TRBV6-3 CASSYVYEQYF
TRBJ2-7 TRBV28 CASSNSGTVHGEQYF
TRBJ1-5 TRBV6-1 CASSERPSGNQPQHF
TRBJ1-2 TRBV19 CACGSPRYGYTF
TRBJ2-6 TRBV5-5 CASSLARVGANVPTF
TRBJ1-6 TRBV3-1/TRBV3-2 CASSPGGGQRWIQPLHF
TRBJ1-5 TRBV7-2 CASSLGGGKPQHF
TRBJ1-5 TRBV24-1 CATAWGGSNQPQHF
TRBJ2-5 TRBV9 CASSVETSGGPGQETQYF
TRBJ1-1 TRBV4-2 CASSQDYQVSTEAFF
TRBJ1-2 TRBV6-5 CASSPRTADYGYTF
TRBJ2-3 TRBV7-8 CASSSVTDTQYF
TRBJ2-1 TRBV5-1 CASSIRQGAPNEQFF
TRBJ1-1 TRBV28 CASSPGSYTEAFF
TRBJ1-1 TRBV19 CASSIRIGYDTEAFF
TRBJ2-7 TRBV6-2/TRBV6-3 CASSWGGAGAYEQYF
TRBJ2-1 TRBV9 CASSVAMGLAGASNEQFF
TRBJ2-3 TRBV3-1/TRBV3-2 CASSWTSGGAFTDTQYF
TRBJ2-7 TRBV5-1 CASSGGGGSYEQYF
TRBJ2-5 TRBV6-1 CASSEADKETQYF
TRBJ2-2 TRBV10-3 CAISYHTGQATKDTGELFF
TRBJ1-1 TRBV6-5 CASRWDREAEAFF
TRBJ2-7 TRBV12-3/TRBV12-4 CASNAGQYYEQYF
TRBJ2-7 TRBV6-5 CASMKTGAYEQYF
TRBJ1-5 TRBV6-5 CASSYGTGEPQHF
TRBJ1-4 TRBV18 CASSPYEGGNEKLFF
TRBJ1-2 TRBV24-1 CATSDGGNYGYTF